The present T cell receptor beta chain was sequenced within a study of T cell responses to AZD1222 COVID-19 vaccine (dated by TCRdb to the early 2020s). At the level of the whole study: TCR sequencing covered more than 230 trial participants: 200 to 220 given two doses of AZD1222 and about 26 given two doses of MenACWY control vaccine. Enrollment into the trials was organized by age into subgroups of 18-55, 56-69 and 70-plus years, and those subgroups contained about 160, 30 and 59 TCR-sequenced participants, respectively. Study-wide findings and limitations: Participants were mostly white British, with more females than males. The authors suggested clonal diversity may have been underestimated. Epitopes outside the regions mutated in the B.1.351 and B.1.1.7 variants were reportedly recognized by nearly half of the unique spike-specific TCRs. Conclusions about previously exposed vaccinees are limited, since just five to seven AZD1222 recipients were seropositive for SARS-CoV-2 at baseline. After two AZD1222 doses, spike-specific TCR breadth and depth were significantly higher than at day 0 and than in MenACWY recipients. CD4 TCRs associated with the vaccine covered the entire spike protein, and the dominant responses were in regions 160-218 and 743-854. In the small 56-69-year group, the increase in depth fell short of significance, most likely because of low power. Because no day 14 peak-response samples were available, repertoires were characterized only after the peak T cell response.

The CDR3 regions of human TCRbeta chains were analyzed by immunosequencing. The study's processing was this. Repertoire TCRs were matched against a reference library of SARS-CoV-2-specific TCRs generated with the MIRA antigen-specificity platform. Breadth meant the fraction of unique TCRs that were SARS-CoV-2-associated, whereas depth meant the fraction of total T cells that were SARS-CoV-2-associated. Using the MIRA data, each spike-specific TCR was mapped to the spike region that the TCR reacts to and placed in a CD4 or CD8 class. Log10-transformed breadth and depth values were compared by one-way ANOVA with Sidak's multiple comparisons tests. TCRdb retrieved this table from immuneACCESS and kept in-frame rearrangements only. Not all clones are present; in checked studies, unresolved V genes account for under half, and no reason is known for the remainder. Clone size and V and J calls were adopted from that table, with D and trimming inferred from the DNA. The sample contains 150,000 to 160,000 clones, around nine tenths of them found a single time. Approximately 1.4% of the sample is held by the ten biggest clonotypes.

V gives up 6 bases and J gives up 1 base, and the segment between their germline ends measures 6 bases. Taken from the germline V gene (reference sequence), the CDR1 and CDR2 loops are LNHDA and SQIVND. From cysteine to phenylalanine, the CDR3 is 13 amino acids long. Only the CDR3 DNA stays, 39 bases, in frame from base 1. As regards this clone: What this receptor recognizes is not known. No much larger clone exists at a distance of one base, and base qualities are not known.

What this sample's time point label stands for: about 28 days (+/-7) after the second vaccine dose. Because spike-specific TCR depth and breadth did not differ between the two schedules, AZD1222 recipients who got a second dose at roughly 4 weeks were pooled with those who got a second dose at roughly 12 weeks. Vaccinee samples were obtained from the UK trials COV001 and COV002, which included a single-blind randomized controlled phase 2/3 trial of AZD1222 (ChAdOx1 nCoV-19) in healthy adults. For TCRbeta chain sequencing, PBMC samples from trial participants were taken at day 0 and at day 28 after the second dose.

The V gene is TRBV19 and the J gene is TRBJ2-2; TRBD2 is a weak D gene call, 6 bases matching. The source material was peripheral blood, sampled 28 days after the second AZD1222 dose. This TCR came from an adult who received the AZD1222 COVID-19 vaccine. The CDR3: CASRRENTGELFF. The DNA sequence is as follows: TGTGCCAGTAGGCGGGAGAACACCGGGGAGCTGTTTTTT.